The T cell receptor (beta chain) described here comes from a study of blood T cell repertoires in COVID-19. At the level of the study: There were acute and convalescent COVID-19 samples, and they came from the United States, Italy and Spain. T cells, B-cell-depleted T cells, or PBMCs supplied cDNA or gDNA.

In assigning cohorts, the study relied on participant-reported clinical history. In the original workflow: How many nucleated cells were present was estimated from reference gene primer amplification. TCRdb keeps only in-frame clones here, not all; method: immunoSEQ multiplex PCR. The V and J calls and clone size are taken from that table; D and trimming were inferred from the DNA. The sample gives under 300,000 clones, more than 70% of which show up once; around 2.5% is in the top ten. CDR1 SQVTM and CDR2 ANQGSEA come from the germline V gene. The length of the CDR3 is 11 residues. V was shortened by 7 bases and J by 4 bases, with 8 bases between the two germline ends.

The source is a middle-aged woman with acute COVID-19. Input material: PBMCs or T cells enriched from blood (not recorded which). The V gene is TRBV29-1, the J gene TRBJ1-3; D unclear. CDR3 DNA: TGCAGCGGGAGGCGGGGAAACACCATATATTTT. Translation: CSGRRGNTIYF.